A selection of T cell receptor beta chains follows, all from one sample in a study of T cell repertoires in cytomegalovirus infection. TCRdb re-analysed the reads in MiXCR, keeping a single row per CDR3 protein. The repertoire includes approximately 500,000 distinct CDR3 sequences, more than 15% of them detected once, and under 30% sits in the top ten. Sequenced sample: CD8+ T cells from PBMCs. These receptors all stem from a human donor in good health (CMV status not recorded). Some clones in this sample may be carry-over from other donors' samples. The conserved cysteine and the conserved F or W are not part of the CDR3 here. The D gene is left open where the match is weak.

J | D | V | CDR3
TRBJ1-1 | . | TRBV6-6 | ASSYTWTGNTEAF
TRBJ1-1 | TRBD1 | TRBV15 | ATSRDRVLKVTEAF
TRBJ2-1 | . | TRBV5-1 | ASARNFFDEQF
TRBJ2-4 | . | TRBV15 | ATSRQGGELAKNIQY
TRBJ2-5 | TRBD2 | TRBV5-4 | ASSFGSSGKETQY
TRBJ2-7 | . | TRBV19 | ASTPSAESSYEQY
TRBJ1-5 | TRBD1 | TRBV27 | ASSSRTGGGNQPQH
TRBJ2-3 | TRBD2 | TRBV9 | ASSVRSGGRGTDTQY
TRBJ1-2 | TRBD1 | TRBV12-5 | ASGLGQGLNLINGNYGYT
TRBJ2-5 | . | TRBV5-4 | ASSLEWSALIQETQY
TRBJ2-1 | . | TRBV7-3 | ASAQGRAYNEQF
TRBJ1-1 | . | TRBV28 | ASTGNRVEAF
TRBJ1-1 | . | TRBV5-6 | ASSLNREMNTEAF
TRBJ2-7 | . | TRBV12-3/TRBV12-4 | ASSLNLGARPYEQY
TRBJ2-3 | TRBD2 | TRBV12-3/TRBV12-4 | ASSTRIRTSGERDTQY
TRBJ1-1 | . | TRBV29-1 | SVVPANTEAF
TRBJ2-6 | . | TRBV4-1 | ASSPGAGGSGANVLT
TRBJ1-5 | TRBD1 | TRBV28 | ASRPDRGNQPQH
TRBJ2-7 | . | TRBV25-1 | ASSETRPPRDYEQY
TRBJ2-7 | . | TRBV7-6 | ASSLGGGPLYEQY
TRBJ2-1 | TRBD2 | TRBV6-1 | ASSYYIGGGAGNEQF
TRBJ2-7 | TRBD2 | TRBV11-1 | ASSPLSAPGGEQY
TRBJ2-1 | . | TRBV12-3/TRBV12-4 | ASTKRALENNKQF
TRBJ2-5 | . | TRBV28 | ASSLMDTQETQY
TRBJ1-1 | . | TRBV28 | ASSPVSYANTEAF
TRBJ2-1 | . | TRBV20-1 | SARDQDQSSYNEQF
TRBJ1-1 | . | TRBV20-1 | SAWKGSTEAF
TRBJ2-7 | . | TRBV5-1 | ASKTDGSSYEQY
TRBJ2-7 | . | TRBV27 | ASSYRRDSNSYEQY
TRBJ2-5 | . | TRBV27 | GPTGETQY
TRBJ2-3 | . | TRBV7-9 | ASSSLGAGFTDTQY
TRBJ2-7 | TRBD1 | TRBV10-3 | AISELDRGGEQY
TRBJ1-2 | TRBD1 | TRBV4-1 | ASSRITGEAYGYT
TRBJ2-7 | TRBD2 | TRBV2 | ASSGPSGYYEQY
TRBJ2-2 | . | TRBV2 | ASSERTQNTGELF
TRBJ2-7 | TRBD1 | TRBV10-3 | AISERDRGYEQY
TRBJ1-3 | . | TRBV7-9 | ASSSPAEGPPLSGNTIY
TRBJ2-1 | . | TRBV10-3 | AISEVGGSYNEQF
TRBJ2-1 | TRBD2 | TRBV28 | ASSWEIAGSTDSYNEQF
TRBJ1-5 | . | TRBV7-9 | ASSAGARQPQH
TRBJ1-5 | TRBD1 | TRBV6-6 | ASGWTGGSGNQPQH
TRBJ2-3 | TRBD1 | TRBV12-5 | ASGLVQGSADTQY
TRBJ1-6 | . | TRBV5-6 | ASGAGGSPLH
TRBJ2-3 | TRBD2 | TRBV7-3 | ASSTSGGVDTQY
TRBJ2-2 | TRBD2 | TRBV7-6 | ASSFSTSGARGGELF
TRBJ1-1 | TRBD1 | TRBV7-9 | ASSRDSSIIEAF
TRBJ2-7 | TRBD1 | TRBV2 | AGRQGITYEQY
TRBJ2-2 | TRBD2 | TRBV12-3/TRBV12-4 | ASTAGREGGELF
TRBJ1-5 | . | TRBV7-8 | ASSLVRQPQH
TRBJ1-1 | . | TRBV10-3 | AISEQRTEAF